This is a list of T cell receptor beta chains from one sample in a study of cytomegalovirus exposure and HLA in healthy donors. Produced via immunoSEQ multiplex PCR; TCRdb's table is partial and in-frame only. The listing records about 50,000 clones. Sequencing was done on a sample of PBMCs. These receptors came from a woman aged 55-69 years in good health and CMV-seropositive. Both conserved end residues are part of each CDR3. The D gene is left open where the match is weak.

TRBV5-1	TRBD1	TRBJ1-4	TGCGCCAGCAGCTGGGGGGACCGGACAGGTTCCAATGAAAAACTGTTTTTT	CASSWGDRTGSNEKLFF
TRBV19	TRBD1	TRBJ1-5	TGTGCCAGTATGCCGGGACAGGGAAGAGTCAATCAGCCCCAGCATTTT	CASMPGQGRVNQPQHF
TRBV2	TRBD2	TRBJ2-1	TGTGCCAGCAGTGGGGGACTAGCGGGGGGCTACAATGAGCAGTTCTTC	CASSGGLAGGYNEQFF
TRBV4-1	TRBD1	TRBJ1-2	TGCGCCAGCAGCCCGACCGGGACAGGGTTTCGAAACGGCTACACCTTC	CASSPTGTGFRNGYTF
TRBV5-6	TRBD1	TRBJ1-2	TGTGCCAGCAGCTCGGGACAGCTCTATGGCTACACCTTC	CASSSGQLYGYTF
TRBV9	-	TRBJ2-5	TGTGCCAGCAGCCTAGGGTCCCTGCCCCAGGAGACCCAGTACTTC	CASSLGSLPQETQYF
TRBV7-9	TRBD1	TRBJ1-1	TGTGCCAGCAGCTTAAGACAGGGGGCCAATGAAGCTTTCTTT	CASSLRQGANEAFF
TRBV6-5	-	TRBJ2-7	TGTGCCACCCACTCTGGGGGGTACGAGCAGTACTTC	CATHSGGYEQYF
TRBV5-5	TRBD1	TRBJ1-2	TGTGCCAGCAGCTTGGCAACAGGGGGTCTAGGCTACACCTTC	CASSLATGGLGYTF
TRBV6-5	TRBD1	TRBJ1-1	TGTGCCAGCAGTTACTCGGGACAGGGCCTGAACACTGAAGCTTTCTTT	CASSYSGQGLNTEAFF
TRBV18	TRBD2	TRBJ2-3	TGTGCCAGCTCACCACCGTCGCGGGGGGGCGGAGATACGCAGTATTTT	CASSPPSRGGGDTQYF
TRBV5-8	-	TRBJ2-7	TGTGCCAGCAGCGGAGGCGAGCAGTACTTC	CASSGGEQYF
TRBV20-1	TRBD1	TRBJ1-2	TGCAGTGCCTGGACAGGGGGTGGCTACACCTTC	CSAWTGGGYTF
TRBV7-9	TRBD2	TRBJ2-7	TGTGCCAGCAGCCATAGACTAGCGGGGAGCTCCTACGAGCAGTACTTC	CASSHRLAGSSYEQYF
TRBV19	-	TRBJ2-5	TGTGCCGTATCCAGGGGAATACAAGAGACCCAGTACTTC	CAVSRGIQETQYF
TRBV29-1	-	TRBJ2-3	TGCAGCGCCCAAGTAGGGGCTAGCACAGATACGCAGTATTTT	CSAQVGASTDTQYF
TRBV18	-	TRBJ1-3	TGTGCCAGCTCACCAATGGGACTCCACTCTGGAAACACCATATATTTT	CASSPMGLHSGNTIYF
TRBV6-5	-	TRBJ1-5	TGTGCCAGCAGTCCCGGAAACAGGGATGGGGAGCCCCAGCATTTT	CASSPGNRDGEPQHF
TRBV28	TRBD1	TRBJ1-2	TGTGCCAGCAGCTCCGGGACAGGGGGCAGCTATGGCTACACCTTC	CASSSGTGGSYGYTF
TRBV6-5	-	TRBJ1-1	TGTGCCAGCAGTCGACAGGCTATGAACACTGAAGCTTTCTTT	CASSRQAMNTEAFF
TRBV28	TRBD2	TRBJ2-1	TGTGCCAGCAGTGACTCTAGCGGGGGGTCCTACAATGAGCAGTTCTTC	CASSDSSGGSYNEQFF
TRBV5-1	TRBD2	TRBJ2-3	TGCGCCAGCAGCCCCGGGGGGGCCGGAGATACGCAGTATTTT	CASSPGGAGDTQYF
TRBV11-2	TRBD1	TRBJ2-3	TGTGCCAGCAGCTTCACTACAGGGGGCGTAGATACGCAGTATTTT	CASSFTTGGVDTQYF
TRBV29-1	TRBD1	TRBJ1-2	TGCAGCGTTTGGACAGGGGGCGACTCGGGGACCTTC	CSVWTGGDSGTF
TRBV10-1	TRBD1	TRBJ2-2	TGCGCCAGCAGTGAGAAGGGACAGGGTCCCGGGGAGCTGTTTTTT	CASSEKGQGPGELFF
TRBV6-1	-	TRBJ2-5	TGTGCCAGTTATGGACAGCGAAACCAAGAGACCCAGTACTTC	CASYGQRNQETQYF
TRBV5-8	TRBD1	TRBJ1-1	TGTGCCAGCAGAAGGGACAGAAGAACGGGTGAAGCTTTCTTT	CASRRDRRTGEAFF
TRBV29-1	-	TRBJ1-2	TGCAGCGTGGGTGGCGGGGACCCCGTAGCCAACTATGGCTACACCTTC	CSVGGGDPVANYGYTF
TRBV11-3	TRBD1	TRBJ2-3	TGTGCCAGCAGCTTACTCGGGACAGGGAAAAACACAGATACGCAGTATTTT	CASSLLGTGKNTDTQYF
TRBV13	-	TRBJ1-5	TGTGCCAGCAGCCTCCGTCAACAGGGAGGGGGTCAGCCCCAGCATTTT	CASSLRQQGGGQPQHF
TRBV15	-	TRBJ1-1	TGTGCCACCAGCAGAGGTACAGGGATGAACACTGAAGCTTTCTTT	CATSRGTGMNTEAFF
TRBV7-7	-	TRBJ2-7	TGTGCTAGCAGCTTAGCTGGGGGGGAGCAGTACTTC	CASSLAGGEQYF
TRBV5-4	-	TRBJ1-2	TGTGCCAGCAGCCCTATGGGGGGTGACTATGGCTACACCTTC	CASSPMGGDYGYTF
TRBV7-2	-	TRBJ1-2	TGTGCCAGCAGCTTAGCGACTACGAACTATGGCTACACCTTC	CASSLATTNYGYTF
TRBV6-1	-	TRBJ2-5	TGTGCCAGTTATGGACAGAGAAACCAAGAGACCCAGTACTTC	CASYGQRNQETQYF
TRBV7-9	-	TRBJ2-5	TGTGCCAGCAGCCGTGGGCCCACTGGAGAGACCCAGTACTTC	CASSRGPTGETQYF
TRBV19	-	TRBJ1-5	TGTGCCAGTGGAACCCTAGGCAGCAATCAGCCCCAGCATTTT	CASGTLGSNQPQHF
TRBV5-4	-	TRBJ2-1	TGTGCCAGCAGCTTTTCAGGGGCCAGCTACAATGAGCAGTTCTTC	CASSFSGASYNEQFF
TRBV7-8	-	TRBJ1-2	TGTGCCAGCAGCGCCAGGGACATCCCTGTAGCTAACTATGGCTACACCTTC	CASSARDIPVANYGYTF
TRBV7-8	-	TRBJ1-5	TGTGCCAGCAGCTTAGCGGAGGGGATCAATCAGCCCCAGCATTTT	CASSLAEGINQPQHF
TRBV29-1	-	TRBJ1-2	TGCAGCGTTGAAGGCGGGCCGGGCTGGGCCACCTTC	CSVEGGPGWATF
TRBV15	-	TRBJ1-1	TGTGCCACCGGGGGCCGACAGATGAACACTGAAGCTTTCTTT	CATGGRQMNTEAFF
TRBV9	TRBD2	TRBJ2-1	TGTGCCAGCAGCGTAGAGGGCCTAGCGGGGTACAATGAGCAGTTCTTC	CASSVEGLAGYNEQFF
TRBV9	-	TRBJ1-2	TGTGCCAGCAGCGGCTCTGGGGGGGCGCGGGGCTATGGCTACACCTTC	CASSGSGGARGYGYTF
TRBV14	-	TRBJ1-1	TGTGCCAGCAGCCACGGGAGTGAAGCTTTCTTT	CASSHGSEAFF
TRBV7-9	-	TRBJ1-1	TGTGCCAGCACCGATTGGGGGACAAGCATGAACACTGAAGCTTTCTTT	CASTDWGTSMNTEAFF
TRBV7-8	TRBD1	TRBJ2-7	TGTGCCAGCACCTTGGGACAGTCCACCTACGAGCAGTACTTC	CASTLGQSTYEQYF
TRBV19	TRBD1	TRBJ2-5	TGTGCCAGTAGTCACGACAGGGAGGAGACCCAGTACTTC	CASSHDREETQYF